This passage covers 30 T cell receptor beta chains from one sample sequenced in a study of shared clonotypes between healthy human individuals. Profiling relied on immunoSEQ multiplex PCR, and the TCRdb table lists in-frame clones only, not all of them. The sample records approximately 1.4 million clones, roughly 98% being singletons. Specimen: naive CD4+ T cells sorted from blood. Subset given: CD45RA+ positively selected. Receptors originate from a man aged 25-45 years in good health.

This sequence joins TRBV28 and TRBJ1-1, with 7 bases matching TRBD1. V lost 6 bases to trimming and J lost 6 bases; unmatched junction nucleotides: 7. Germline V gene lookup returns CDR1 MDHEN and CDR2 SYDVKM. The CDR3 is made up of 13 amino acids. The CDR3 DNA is TGTGCCAGCAGGGACCCAGGGGGATCTGAAGCTTTCTTT. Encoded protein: CASRDPGGSEAFF. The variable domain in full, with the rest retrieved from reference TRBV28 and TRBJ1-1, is DVKVTQSSRYLVKRTGEKVFLECVQDMDHENMFWYRQDPGLGLRLIYFSYDVKMKEKGDIPEGYSVSREKKERFSLILESASTNQTSMYLCASRDPGGSEAFFGQGTRLTVV.

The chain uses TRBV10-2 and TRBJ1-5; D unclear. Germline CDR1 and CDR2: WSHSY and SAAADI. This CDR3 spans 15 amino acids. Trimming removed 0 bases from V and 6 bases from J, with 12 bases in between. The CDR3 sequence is CASSESEVGGQPQHF. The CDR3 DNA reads TGCGCCAGCAGTGAGTCAGAGGTAGGCGGTCAGCCCCAGCATTTT.

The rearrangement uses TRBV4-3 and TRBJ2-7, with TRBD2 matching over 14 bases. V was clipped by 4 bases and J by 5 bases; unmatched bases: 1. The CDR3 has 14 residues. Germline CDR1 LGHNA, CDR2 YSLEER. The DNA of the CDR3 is TGCGCCAGCAGCCGGGGACTAGCGGGAGACGAGCAGTACTTC. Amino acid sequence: CASSRGLAGDEQYF.

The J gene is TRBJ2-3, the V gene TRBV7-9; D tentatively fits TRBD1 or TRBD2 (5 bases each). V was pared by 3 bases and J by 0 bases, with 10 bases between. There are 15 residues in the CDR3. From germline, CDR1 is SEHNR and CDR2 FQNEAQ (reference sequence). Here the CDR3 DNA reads TGTGCCAGCAGCTTGGGGCTAGCTAGCACAGATACGCAGTATTTT. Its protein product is CASSLGLASTDTQYF.

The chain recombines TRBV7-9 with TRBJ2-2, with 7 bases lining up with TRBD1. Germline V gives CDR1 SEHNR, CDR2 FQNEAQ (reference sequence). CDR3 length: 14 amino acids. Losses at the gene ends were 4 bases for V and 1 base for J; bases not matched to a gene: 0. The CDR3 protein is CASSWTGNTGELFF. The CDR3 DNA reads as TGTGCCAGCAGCTGGACAGGGAACACCGGGGAGCTGTTTTTT.

The CDR3 loop is CASSPLTGPDTGELFF. The DNA of the CDR3 is TGTGCCAGCTCACCCCTGACAGGGCCGGACACCGGGGAGCTGTTTTTT. This chain links TRBV18 with TRBJ2-2; 7 bases match TRBD1. From germline, CDR1 is KGHSH and CDR2 LQKENI. V dropped 3 bases and J dropped 3; count of bases not matched to a gene: 7. The CDR3 is 16 amino acids. Full variable domain (rest looked up from reference TRBV18 and TRBJ2-2): NAGVMQNPRHLVRRRGQEARLRCSPMKGHSHVYWYRQLPEEGLKFMVYLQKENIIDESGMPKERFSAEFPKEGPSILRIQQVVRGDSAAYFCASSPLTGPDTGELFFGEGSRLTVL.

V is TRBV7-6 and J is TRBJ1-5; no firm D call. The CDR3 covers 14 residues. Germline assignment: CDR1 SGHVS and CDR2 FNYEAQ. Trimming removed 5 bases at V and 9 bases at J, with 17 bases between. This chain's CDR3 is CASSPGLNLPPQHF. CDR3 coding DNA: TGTGCCAGCAGCCCTGGACTAAACCTTCCGCCCCAGCATTTT.

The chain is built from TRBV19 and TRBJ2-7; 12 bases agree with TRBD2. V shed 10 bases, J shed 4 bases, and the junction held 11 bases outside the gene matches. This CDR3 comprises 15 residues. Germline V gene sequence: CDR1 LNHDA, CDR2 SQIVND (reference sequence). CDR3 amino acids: CATEGLAGGQYEQYF. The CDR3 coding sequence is TGTGCCACAGAGGGGCTAGCGGGAGGGCAGTACGAGCAGTACTTC.

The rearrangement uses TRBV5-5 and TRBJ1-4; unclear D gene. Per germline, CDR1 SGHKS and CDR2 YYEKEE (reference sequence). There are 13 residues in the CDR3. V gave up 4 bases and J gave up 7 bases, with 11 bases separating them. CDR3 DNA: TGTGCCAGCAGCCCGGTCGGCAGTGAAAAACTGTTTTTT. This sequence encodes CASSPVGSEKLFF.

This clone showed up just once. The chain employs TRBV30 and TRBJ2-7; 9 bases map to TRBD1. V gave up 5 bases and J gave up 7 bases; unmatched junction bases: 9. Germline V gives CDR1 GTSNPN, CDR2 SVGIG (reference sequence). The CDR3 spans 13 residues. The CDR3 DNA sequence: TGTGCCTGGGGTCGAACGGGACAGGGAGAGCAGTACTTC. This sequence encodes CAWGRTGQGEQYF.

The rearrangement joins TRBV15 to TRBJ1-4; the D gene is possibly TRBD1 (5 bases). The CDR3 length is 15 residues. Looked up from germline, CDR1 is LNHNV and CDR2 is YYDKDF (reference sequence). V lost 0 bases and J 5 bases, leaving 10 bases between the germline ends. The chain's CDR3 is CATSRDLTENEKLFF. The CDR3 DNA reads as TGTGCCACCAGCAGAGATCTGACAGAAAATGAAAAACTGTTTTTT.

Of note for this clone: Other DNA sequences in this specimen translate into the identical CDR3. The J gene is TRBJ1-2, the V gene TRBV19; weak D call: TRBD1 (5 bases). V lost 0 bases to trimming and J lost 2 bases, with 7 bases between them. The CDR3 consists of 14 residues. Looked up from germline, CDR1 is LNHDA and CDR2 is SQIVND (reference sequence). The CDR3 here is CASSIDRGNYGYTF. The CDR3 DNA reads TGTGCCAGTAGTATAGATAGGGGAAACTATGGCTACACCTTC.

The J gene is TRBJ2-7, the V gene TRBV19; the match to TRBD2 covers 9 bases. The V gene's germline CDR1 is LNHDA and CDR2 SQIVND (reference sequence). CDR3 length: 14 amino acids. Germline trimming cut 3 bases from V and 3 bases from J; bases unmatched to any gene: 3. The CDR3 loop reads CASSMVSGSYEQYF. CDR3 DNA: TGTGCCAGTAGTATGGTTAGCGGGAGCTACGAGCAGTACTTC.

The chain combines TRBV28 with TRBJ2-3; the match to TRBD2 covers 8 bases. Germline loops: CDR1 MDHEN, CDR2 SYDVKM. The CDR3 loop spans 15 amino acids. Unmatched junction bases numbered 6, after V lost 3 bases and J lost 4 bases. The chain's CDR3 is CASSLASGLADTQYF. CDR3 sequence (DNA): TGTGCCAGCAGTTTGGCTAGCGGGTTGGCAGATACGCAGTATTTT.

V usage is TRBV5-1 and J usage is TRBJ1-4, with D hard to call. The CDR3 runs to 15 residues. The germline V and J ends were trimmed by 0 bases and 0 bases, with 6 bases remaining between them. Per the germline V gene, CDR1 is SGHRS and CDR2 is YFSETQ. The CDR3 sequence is CASSLVPTTNEKLFF. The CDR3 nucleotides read TGCGCCAGCAGCTTGGTTCCAACAACTAATGAAAAACTGTTTTTT.

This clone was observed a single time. The CDR3 sequence is CATQRGANEKLFF. As DNA, the CDR3 is TGTGCCACCCAGCGGGGGGCGAATGAAAAACTGTTTTTT. The rearrangement uses TRBV7-2 and TRBJ1-4; D is possibly TRBD1 (6 bases). This CDR3 is built from 13 residues. V lost 10 bases and J 5 bases, leaving 14 bases between the germline ends. The germline V gene encodes CDR1 SGHTA and CDR2 FQGNSA. The full variable domain, with the rest looked up from reference TRBV7-2 and TRBJ1-4, is GAGVSQSPSNKVTEKGKDVELRCDPISGHTALYWYRQSLGQGLEFLIYFQGNSAPDKSGLPSDRFSAERTGGSVSTLTIQRTQQEDSAVYLCATQRGANEKLFFGSGTQLSVL.

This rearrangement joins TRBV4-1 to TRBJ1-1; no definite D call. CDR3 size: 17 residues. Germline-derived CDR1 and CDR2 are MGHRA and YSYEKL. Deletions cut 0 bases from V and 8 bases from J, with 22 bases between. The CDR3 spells CASSQDLLGSPVLEAFF. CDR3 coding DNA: TGCGCCAGCAGCCAAGATTTATTGGGCAGCCCGGTTCTGGAAGCTTTCTTT.

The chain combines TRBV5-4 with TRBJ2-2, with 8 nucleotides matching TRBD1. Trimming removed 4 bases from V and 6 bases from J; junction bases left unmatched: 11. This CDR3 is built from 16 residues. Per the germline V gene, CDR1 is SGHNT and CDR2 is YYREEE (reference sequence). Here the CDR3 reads CASSPSRQGAPGELFF. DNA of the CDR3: TGTGCCAGCAGCCCCTCGAGGCAGGGGGCGCCCGGGGAGCTGTTTTTT.

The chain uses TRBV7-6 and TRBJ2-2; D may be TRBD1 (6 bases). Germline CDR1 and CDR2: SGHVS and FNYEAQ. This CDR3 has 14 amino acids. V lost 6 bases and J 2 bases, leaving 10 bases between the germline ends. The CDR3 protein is CASRLQGNTGELFF. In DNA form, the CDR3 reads TGTGCCAGCAGGTTACAGGGAAACACCGGGGAGCTGTTTTTT.

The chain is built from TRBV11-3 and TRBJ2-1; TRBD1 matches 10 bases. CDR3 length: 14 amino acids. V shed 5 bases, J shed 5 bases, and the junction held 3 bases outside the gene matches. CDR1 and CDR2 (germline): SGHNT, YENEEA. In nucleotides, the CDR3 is TGTGCCAGCAGCCAAGGGACAGGGGACAATGAGCAGTTCTTC. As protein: CASSQGTGDNEQFF.

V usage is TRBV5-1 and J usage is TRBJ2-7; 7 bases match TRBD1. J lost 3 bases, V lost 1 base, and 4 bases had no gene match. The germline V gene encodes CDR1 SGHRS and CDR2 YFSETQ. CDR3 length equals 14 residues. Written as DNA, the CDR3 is TGCGCCAGCAGCTTGAGGGGGCCTGGCTACGAGCAGTACTTC. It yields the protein CASSLRGPGYEQYF.

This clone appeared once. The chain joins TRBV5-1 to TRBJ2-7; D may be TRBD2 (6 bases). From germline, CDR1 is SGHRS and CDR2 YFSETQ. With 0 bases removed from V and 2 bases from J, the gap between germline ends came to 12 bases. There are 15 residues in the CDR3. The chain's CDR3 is CASSLVGGIPYEQYF. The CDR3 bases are TGCGCCAGCAGCTTGGTCGGCGGGATCCCCTACGAGCAGTACTTC.

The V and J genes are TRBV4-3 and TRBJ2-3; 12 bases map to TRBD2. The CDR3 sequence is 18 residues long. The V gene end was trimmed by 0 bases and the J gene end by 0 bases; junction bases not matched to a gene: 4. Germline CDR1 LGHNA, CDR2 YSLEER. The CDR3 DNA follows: TGCGCCAGCAGCCAAGATTTAACTAGCGGGAGGAGCACAGATACGCAGTATTTT. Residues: CASSQDLTSGRSTDTQYF.

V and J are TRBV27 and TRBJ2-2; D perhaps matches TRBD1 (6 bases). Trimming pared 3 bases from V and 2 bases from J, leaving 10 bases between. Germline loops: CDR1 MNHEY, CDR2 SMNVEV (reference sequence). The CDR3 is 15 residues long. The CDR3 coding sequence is TGTGCCAGCAGTTTTGGACAGACTAACACCGGGGAGCTGTTTTTT. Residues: CASSFGQTNTGELFF.

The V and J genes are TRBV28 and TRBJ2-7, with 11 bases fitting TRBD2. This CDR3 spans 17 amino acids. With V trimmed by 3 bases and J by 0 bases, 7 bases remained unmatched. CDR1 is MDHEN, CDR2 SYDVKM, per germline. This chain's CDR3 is CASSFLGLAGVSYEQYF. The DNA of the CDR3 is TGTGCCAGCAGTTTCCTCGGACTAGCGGGCGTCTCCTACGAGCAGTACTTC.

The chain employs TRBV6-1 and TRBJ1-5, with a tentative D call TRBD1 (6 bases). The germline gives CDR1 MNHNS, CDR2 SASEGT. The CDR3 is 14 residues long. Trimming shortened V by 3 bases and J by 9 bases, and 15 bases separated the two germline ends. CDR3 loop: CASSEPSRGPPQHF. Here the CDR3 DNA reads TGTGCCAGCAGTGAGCCTTCCAGGGGCCCGCCCCAGCATTTT.

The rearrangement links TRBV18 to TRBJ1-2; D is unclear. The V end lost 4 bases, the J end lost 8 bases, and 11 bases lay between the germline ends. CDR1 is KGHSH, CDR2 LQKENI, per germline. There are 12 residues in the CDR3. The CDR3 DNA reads TGTGCCAGCTCACTATTAGACACCGGCTACACCTTC. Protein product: CASSLLDTGYTF.

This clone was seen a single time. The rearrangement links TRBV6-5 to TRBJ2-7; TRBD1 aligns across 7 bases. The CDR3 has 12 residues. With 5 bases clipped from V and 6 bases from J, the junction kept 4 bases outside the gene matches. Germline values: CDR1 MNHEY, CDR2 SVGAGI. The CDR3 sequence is CASSQQGFEQYF. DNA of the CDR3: TGTGCCAGCAGTCAACAGGGGTTCGAGCAGTACTTC.

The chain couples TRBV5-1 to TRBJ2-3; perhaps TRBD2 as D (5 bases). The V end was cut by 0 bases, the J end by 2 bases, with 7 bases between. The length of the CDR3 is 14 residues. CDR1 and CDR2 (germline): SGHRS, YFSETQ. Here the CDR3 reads CASSLALATDTQYF. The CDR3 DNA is TGCGCCAGCAGCTTGGCGCTAGCCACAGATACGCAGTATTTT. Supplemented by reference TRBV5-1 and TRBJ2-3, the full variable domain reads KAGVTQTPRYLIKTRGQQVTLSCSPISGHRSVSWYQQTPGQGLQFLFEYFSETQRNKGNFPGRFSGRQFSNSRSEMNVSTLELGDSALYLCASSLALATDTQYFGPGTRLTVL.

CDR3 sequence: CASSQEGGTSGYEQYF. The CDR3 DNA reads as TGTGCCAGCAGCCAAGAAGGAGGGACTAGCGGCTACGAGCAGTACTTC. The chain uses TRBV14 and TRBJ2-7; 11 bases are shared with TRBD2. This CDR3 has 16 residues. The ends lost 0 bases at V and 3 bases at J; junction bases unmatched: 4. The germline CDR1 and CDR2 sequences are SGHDN and FVKESK.